These 10 T cell receptor beta chains came from one sample sequenced in a study of cytomegalovirus exposure and HLA in healthy donors. PCR involved 60 Vbeta and 13 Jbeta primers. This table comes from immunoSEQ multiplex PCR, and its TCRdb copy is limited to in-frame clones, with some not included. The sample has 150,000 to 200,000 clones; 70% to 75% are singletons. The sample comprised PBMCs. These receptors all come from a man in his late teens or twenties in good health and CMV-seropositive.

This clone was seen a few times. This chain joins TRBV5-6 and TRBJ2-4, with 7 bases that match TRBD1. Germline V gene lookup returns CDR1 SGHDT and CDR2 YYEEEE. CDR3 length equals 17 residues. The J segment lost 0 bases and the V segment lost 1 base, leaving 7 bases of the junction unmatched. This CDR3 is CASSLSQGELAKNIQYF. In DNA, the CDR3 is TGTGCCAGCAGCTTGTCTCAGGGGGAATTAGCCAAAAACATTCAGTACTTC.

This chain links TRBV29-1 with TRBJ2-5, with 8 positions matching TRBD2. CDR3 size: 13 residues. Losses at the gene ends were 4 bases for V and 5 bases for J; bases not matched to a gene: 6. The V gene's germline CDR1 is SQVTM and CDR2 ANQGSEA. The CDR3 nucleotides are TGCAGCGTTGCGGGGACTAGGGTGGAGACCCAGTACTTC. This codes for CSVAGTRVETQYF.

The rearrangement uses TRBV19 and TRBJ1-1; perhaps TRBD1 as D (6 bases). Trimming left V 6 bases short and J 1 base short, with 21 bases between. The germline V gene has CDR1 LNHDA and CDR2 SQIVND (reference sequence). The CDR3 is made up of 17 amino acids. The CDR3 loop reads CASSPYGGPGGNTEAFF. The CDR3 region has the DNA TGTGCCAGTAGCCCCTACGGGGGGCCGGGGGGGAACACTGAAGCTTTCTTT.

The genes are TRBV2 and TRBJ1-2; 11 bases are shared with TRBD1. The CDR3 sequence is 14 residues long. The trim removed 4 bases at V and 7 bases at J, leaving 5 bases unmatched. Germline V gene sequence: CDR1 SNHLY, CDR2 FYNNEI. The CDR3 DNA follows: TGTGCCAGCAGTGGCCTGGACAGGGGGCTTGGCTACACCTTC. This encodes CASSGLDRGLGYTF.

This clone was observed a few times. This chain joins TRBV5-6 and TRBJ2-5, with D perhaps TRBD1 (6 bases). This CDR3 spans 13 amino acids. The ends were cut back, 4 bases at V and 4 bases at J, with 11 bases in the middle. Germline-derived CDR1 and CDR2 are SGHDT and YYEEEE. CDR3 sequence (DNA): TGTGCCAGCAGCGACCTGGGGGCAGAGACCCAGTACTTC. Protein: CASSDLGAETQYF.

This chain joins TRBV27 and TRBJ1-2; maybe TRBD1 (5 bases). Trimming shortened V by 5 bases and J by 8 bases, and 15 bases separated the two germline ends. This CDR3 has 13 amino acids. The germline V gene encodes CDR1 MNHEY and CDR2 SMNVEV (reference sequence). The CDR3 sequence is CASSPKGNRGYTF. The CDR3 region has the DNA TGTGCCAGCAGTCCGAAGGGGAACCGAGGCTACACCTTC.

The CDR3 loop is CASSGLAATLSSYNEQFF. For the CDR3, the DNA is TGTGCCAGCAGTGGGCTAGCGGCGACTCTGAGCTCCTACAATGAGCAGTTCTTC. The chain couples TRBV6-1 to TRBJ2-1, with 7 bases matching TRBD2. Unmatched junction bases numbered 12, after V lost 4 bases and J lost 0 bases. This CDR3 spans 18 amino acids. Germline lookup yields CDR1 MNHNS and CDR2 SASEGT.

The chain couples TRBV5-1 to TRBJ1-1; D not resolved. CDR1 is SGHRS and CDR2 is YFSETQ in the germline V gene. V lost 0 bases and J 3 bases, leaving 9 bases between the germline ends. The CDR3 totals 14 residues. CDR3 DNA: TGCGCCAGCAGCTTGGCTCGACGGGACACTGAAGCTTTCTTT. Its translation: CASSLARRDTEAFF. Supplemented by reference TRBV5-1 and TRBJ1-1, the full variable domain reads KAGVTQTPRYLIKTRGQQVTLSCSPISGHRSVSWYQQTPGQGLQFLFEYFSETQRNKGNFPGRFSGRQFSNSRSEMNVSTLELGDSALYLCASSLARRDTEAFFGQGTRLTVV.

This clone was seen only once. The V gene is TRBV30, the J gene TRBJ1-2; D is unclear. V was shortened by 2 bases and J by 3 bases, with 10 bases between the two germline ends. This CDR3 is built from 13 residues. Germline V gives CDR1 GTSNPN, CDR2 SVGIG (reference sequence). DNA of the CDR3: TGTGCCTGGAGTACGGAGGAGGACTATGGCTACACCTTC. Its translation: CAWSTEEDYGYTF.

In this sample, this clone turned up once. The chain employs TRBV9 and TRBJ2-6; 7 bases fit TRBD1. CDR1 is SGDLS, CDR2 YYNGEE, per germline. This CDR3 has 17 amino acids. Trimming at V came to 4 bases and at J to 0 bases, leaving 7 bases not matched to a gene. The CDR3 is CASSPWTGPSGANVLTF. The DNA of the CDR3 is TGTGCCAGCAGCCCCTGGACAGGCCCCTCTGGGGCCAACGTCCTGACTTTC.